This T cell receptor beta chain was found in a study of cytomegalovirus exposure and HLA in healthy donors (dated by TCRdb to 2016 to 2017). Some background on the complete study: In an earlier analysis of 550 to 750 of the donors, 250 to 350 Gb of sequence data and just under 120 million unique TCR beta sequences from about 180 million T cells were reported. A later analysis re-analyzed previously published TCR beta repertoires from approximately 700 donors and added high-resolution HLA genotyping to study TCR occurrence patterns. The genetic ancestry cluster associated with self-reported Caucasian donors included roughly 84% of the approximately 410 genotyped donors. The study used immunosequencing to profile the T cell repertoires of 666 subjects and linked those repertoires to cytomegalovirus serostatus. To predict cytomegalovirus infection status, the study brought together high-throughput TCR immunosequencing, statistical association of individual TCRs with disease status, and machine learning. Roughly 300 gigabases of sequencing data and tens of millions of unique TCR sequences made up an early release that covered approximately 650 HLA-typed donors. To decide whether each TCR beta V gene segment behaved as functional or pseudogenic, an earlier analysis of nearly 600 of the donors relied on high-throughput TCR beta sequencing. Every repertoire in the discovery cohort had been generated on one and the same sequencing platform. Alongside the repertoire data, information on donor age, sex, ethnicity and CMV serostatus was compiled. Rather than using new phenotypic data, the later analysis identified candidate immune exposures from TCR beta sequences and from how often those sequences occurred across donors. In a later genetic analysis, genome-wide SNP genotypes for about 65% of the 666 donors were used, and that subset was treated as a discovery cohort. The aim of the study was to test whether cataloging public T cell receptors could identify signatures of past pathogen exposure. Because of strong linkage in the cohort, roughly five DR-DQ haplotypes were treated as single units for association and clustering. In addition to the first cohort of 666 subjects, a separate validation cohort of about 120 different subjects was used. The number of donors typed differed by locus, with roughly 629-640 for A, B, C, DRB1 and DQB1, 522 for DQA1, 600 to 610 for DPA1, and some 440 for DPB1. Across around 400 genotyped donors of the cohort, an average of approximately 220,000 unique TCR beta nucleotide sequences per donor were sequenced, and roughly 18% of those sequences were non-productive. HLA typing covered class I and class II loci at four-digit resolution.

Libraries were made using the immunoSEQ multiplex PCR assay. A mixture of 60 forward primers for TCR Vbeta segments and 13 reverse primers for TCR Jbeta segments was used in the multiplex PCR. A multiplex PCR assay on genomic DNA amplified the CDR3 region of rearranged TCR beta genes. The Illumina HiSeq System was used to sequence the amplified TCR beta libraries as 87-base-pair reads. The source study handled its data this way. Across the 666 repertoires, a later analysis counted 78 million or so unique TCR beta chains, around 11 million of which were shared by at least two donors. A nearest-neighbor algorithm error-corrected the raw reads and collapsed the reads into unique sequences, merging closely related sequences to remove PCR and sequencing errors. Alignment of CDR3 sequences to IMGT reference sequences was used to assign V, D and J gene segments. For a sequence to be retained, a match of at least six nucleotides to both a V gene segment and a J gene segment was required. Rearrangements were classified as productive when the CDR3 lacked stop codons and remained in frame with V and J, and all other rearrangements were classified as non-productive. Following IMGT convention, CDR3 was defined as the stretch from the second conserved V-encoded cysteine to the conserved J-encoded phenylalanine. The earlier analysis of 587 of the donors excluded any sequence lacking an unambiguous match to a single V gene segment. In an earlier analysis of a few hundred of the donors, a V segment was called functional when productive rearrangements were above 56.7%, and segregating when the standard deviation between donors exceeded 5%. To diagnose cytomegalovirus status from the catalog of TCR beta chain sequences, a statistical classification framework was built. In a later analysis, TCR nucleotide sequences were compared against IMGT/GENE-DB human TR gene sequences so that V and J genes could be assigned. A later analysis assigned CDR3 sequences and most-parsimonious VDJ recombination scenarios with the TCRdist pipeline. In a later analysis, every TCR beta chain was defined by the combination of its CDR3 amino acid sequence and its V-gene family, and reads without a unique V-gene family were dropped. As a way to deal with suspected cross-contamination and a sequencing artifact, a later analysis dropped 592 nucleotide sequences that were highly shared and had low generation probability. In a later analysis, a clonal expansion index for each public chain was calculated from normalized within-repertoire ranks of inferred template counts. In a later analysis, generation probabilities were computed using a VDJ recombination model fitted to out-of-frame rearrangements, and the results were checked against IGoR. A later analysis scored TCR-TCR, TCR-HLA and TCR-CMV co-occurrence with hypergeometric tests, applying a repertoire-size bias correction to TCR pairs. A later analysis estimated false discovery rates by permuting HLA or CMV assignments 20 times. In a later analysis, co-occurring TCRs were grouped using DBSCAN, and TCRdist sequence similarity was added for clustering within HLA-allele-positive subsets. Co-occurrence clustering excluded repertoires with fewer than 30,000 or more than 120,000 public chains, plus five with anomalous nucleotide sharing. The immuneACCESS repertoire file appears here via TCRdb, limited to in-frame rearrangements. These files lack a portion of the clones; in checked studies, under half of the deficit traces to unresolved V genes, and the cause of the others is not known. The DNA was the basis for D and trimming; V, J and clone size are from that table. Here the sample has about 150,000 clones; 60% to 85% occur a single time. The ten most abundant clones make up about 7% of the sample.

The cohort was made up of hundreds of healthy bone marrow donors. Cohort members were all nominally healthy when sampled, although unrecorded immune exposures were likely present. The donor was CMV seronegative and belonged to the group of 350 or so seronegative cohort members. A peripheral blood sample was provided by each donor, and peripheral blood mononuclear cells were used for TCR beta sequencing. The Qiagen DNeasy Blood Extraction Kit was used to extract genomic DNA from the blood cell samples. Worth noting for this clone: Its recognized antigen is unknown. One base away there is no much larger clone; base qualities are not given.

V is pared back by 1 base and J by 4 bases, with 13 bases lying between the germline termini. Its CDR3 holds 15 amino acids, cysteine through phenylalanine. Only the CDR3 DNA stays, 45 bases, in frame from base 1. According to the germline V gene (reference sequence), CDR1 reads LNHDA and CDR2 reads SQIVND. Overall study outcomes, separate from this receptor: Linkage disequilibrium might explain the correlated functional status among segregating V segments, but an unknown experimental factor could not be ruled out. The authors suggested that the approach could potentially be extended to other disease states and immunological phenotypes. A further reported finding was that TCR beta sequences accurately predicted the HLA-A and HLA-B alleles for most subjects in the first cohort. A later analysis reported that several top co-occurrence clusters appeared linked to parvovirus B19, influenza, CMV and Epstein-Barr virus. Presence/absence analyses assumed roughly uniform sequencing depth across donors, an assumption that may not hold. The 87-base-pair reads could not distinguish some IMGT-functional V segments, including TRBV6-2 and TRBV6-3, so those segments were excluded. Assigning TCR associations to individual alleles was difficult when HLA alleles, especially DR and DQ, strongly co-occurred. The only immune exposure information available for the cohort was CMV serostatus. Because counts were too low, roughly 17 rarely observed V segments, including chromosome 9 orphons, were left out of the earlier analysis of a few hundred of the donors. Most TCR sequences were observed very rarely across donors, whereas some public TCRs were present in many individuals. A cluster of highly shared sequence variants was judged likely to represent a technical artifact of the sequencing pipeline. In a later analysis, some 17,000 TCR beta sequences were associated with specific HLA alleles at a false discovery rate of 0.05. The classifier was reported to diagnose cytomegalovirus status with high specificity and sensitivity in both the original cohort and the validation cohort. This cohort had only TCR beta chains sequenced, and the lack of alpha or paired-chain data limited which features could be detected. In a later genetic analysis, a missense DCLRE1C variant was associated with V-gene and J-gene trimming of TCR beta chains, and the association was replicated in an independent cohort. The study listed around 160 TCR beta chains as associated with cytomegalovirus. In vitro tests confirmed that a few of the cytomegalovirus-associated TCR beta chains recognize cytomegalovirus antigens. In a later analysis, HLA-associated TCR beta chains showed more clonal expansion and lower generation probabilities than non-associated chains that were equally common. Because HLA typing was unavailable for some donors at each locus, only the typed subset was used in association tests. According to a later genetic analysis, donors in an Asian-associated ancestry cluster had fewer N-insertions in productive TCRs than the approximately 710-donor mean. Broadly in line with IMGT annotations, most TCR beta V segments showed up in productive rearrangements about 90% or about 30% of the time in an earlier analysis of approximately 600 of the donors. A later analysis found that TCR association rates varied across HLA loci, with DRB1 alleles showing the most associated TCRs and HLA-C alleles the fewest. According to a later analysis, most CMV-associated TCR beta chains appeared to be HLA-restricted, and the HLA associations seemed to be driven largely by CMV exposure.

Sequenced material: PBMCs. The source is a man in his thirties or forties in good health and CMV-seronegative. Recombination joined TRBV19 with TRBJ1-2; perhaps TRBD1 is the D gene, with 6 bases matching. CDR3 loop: CASSIVTGSGYGYTF. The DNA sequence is TGTGCCAGTAGTATAGTAACAGGGAGCGGCTATGGCTACACCTTC.